This entry is about one TCR beta chain. Its matching antigen is unknown. Trimming cost V 3 bases and J 4 bases, with 15 bases left between them. The CDR3 is 14 amino acids. Germline-derived CDR1 and CDR2 are GTSNPN and SVGIG (reference sequence). This specimen belongs to a study of T cell responses to AZD1222 COVID-19 vaccine. Study-level findings and limits: Seropositive status at baseline applied to only five to seven AZD1222 recipients.

Here immunoSEQ multiplex PCR was the method, and the copy in TCRdb shows in-frame clones only, minus some. The table shows approximately 210,000 clones, with approximately 94% occurring only once. This chain links TRBV30 with TRBJ2-5, with D maybe TRBD2 (6 bases). The sample here was peripheral blood, taken 28 days after the second dose of the MenACWY control vaccine. The sequence derives from an adult who received the MenACWY meningococcal vaccine as a control. The CDR3 here is CAWRDTSGPETQYF. CDR3 DNA: TGTGCCTGGAGGGACACAAGCGGGCCAGAGACCCAGTACTTC.